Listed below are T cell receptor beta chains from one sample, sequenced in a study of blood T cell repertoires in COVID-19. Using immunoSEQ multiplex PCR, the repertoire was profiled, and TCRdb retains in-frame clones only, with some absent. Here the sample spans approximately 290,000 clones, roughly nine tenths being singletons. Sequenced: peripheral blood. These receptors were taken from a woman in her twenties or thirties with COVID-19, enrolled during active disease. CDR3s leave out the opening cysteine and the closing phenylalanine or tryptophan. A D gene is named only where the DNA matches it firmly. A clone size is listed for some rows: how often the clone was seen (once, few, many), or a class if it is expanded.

CDR3aa: ASSAGGSSGEAF
abundance: -
len: 12
d_gene: -
j_gene: TRBJ1-1
v_gene: TRBV6-4

CDR3aa: ASSRDTEAF
abundance: -
len: 9
d_gene: -
j_gene: TRBJ1-1
v_gene: TRBV12-3/TRBV12-4

CDR3aa: ASSVELIPAGGVGELF
abundance: once
len: 16
d_gene: TRBD2
j_gene: TRBJ2-2
v_gene: TRBV9

CDR3aa: ASSTRQGAHTEAF
abundance: -
len: 13
d_gene: TRBD1
j_gene: TRBJ1-1
v_gene: TRBV6-5

CDR3aa: ASSRGGQATNTEAF
abundance: -
len: 14
d_gene: TRBD1
j_gene: TRBJ1-1
v_gene: TRBV27

CDR3aa: ASSQGLAGGADTQY
abundance: once
len: 14
d_gene: TRBD2
j_gene: TRBJ2-3
v_gene: TRBV4-2

CDR3aa: ASSLVVAGGSYNEQF
abundance: -
len: 15
d_gene: TRBD2
j_gene: TRBJ2-1
v_gene: TRBV5-1

CDR3aa: ASSINTVLSGANVLT
abundance: -
len: 15
d_gene: -
j_gene: TRBJ2-6
v_gene: TRBV5-4

CDR3aa: ASSALDNEQF
abundance: -
len: 10
d_gene: -
j_gene: TRBJ2-1
v_gene: TRBV5-1

CDR3aa: AISQQGPNTEAF
abundance: -
len: 12
d_gene: -
j_gene: TRBJ1-1
v_gene: TRBV10-3

CDR3aa: ASRRQGARNSPLH
abundance: -
len: 13
d_gene: TRBD1
j_gene: TRBJ1-6
v_gene: TRBV6-5

CDR3aa: ASSQEVKGAGAEAF
abundance: -
len: 14
d_gene: TRBD1
j_gene: TRBJ1-1
v_gene: TRBV14

CDR3aa: ASSYGSGQVADTQY
abundance: once
len: 14
d_gene: TRBD1
j_gene: TRBJ2-3
v_gene: TRBV6-2/TRBV6-3

CDR3aa: AWSVGSGTNTQY
abundance: once
len: 12
d_gene: TRBD2
j_gene: TRBJ2-3
v_gene: TRBV30

CDR3aa: ASYETQY
abundance: -
len: 7
d_gene: -
j_gene: TRBJ2-5
v_gene: TRBV10-1

CDR3aa: ASSRDRSSYNEQF
abundance: -
len: 13
d_gene: -
j_gene: TRBJ2-1
v_gene: TRBV28

CDR3aa: ASSLETRHTDTQY
abundance: -
len: 13
d_gene: -
j_gene: TRBJ2-3
v_gene: TRBV7-2

CDR3aa: ASSYDRQAHYGYT
abundance: -
len: 13
d_gene: -
j_gene: TRBJ1-2
v_gene: TRBV6-5

CDR3aa: ASSFGVSTDTQY
abundance: -
len: 12
d_gene: -
j_gene: TRBJ2-3
v_gene: TRBV27

CDR3aa: SVEMTGTYGYT
abundance: -
len: 11
d_gene: TRBD1
j_gene: TRBJ1-2
v_gene: TRBV29-1

CDR3aa: ASSWDKGNTIY
abundance: -
len: 11
d_gene: -
j_gene: TRBJ1-3
v_gene: TRBV6-5

CDR3aa: ASSFTVGSGNTIY
abundance: once
len: 13
d_gene: -
j_gene: TRBJ1-3
v_gene: TRBV5-1

CDR3aa: ASRGTSGSSYEQY
abundance: -
len: 13
d_gene: TRBD2
j_gene: TRBJ2-7
v_gene: TRBV6-6

CDR3aa: ASSTRNPGDRGGAF
abundance: -
len: 14
d_gene: -
j_gene: TRBJ1-1
v_gene: TRBV11-2

CDR3aa: ASSPGRRTYEQY
abundance: -
len: 12
d_gene: TRBD2
j_gene: TRBJ2-7
v_gene: TRBV28

CDR3aa: ASSAGSRSGEQF
abundance: -
len: 12
d_gene: -
j_gene: TRBJ2-1
v_gene: TRBV9

CDR3aa: ASSLPTGHTEAF
abundance: -
len: 12
d_gene: TRBD1
j_gene: TRBJ1-1
v_gene: TRBV7-8

CDR3aa: ASSILAEHTDTQY
abundance: -
len: 13
d_gene: TRBD2
j_gene: TRBJ2-3
v_gene: TRBV19

CDR3aa: AWTRNNEKLF
abundance: -
len: 10
d_gene: -
j_gene: TRBJ1-4
v_gene: TRBV30

CDR3aa: ASSIVAATNEKLF
abundance: -
len: 13
d_gene: -
j_gene: TRBJ1-4
v_gene: TRBV19

CDR3aa: AWNIAGNYNEQF
abundance: -
len: 12
d_gene: TRBD2
j_gene: TRBJ2-1
v_gene: TRBV30

CDR3aa: ASSPGGMNTEAF
abundance: once
len: 12
d_gene: TRBD1
j_gene: TRBJ1-1
v_gene: TRBV7-9

CDR3aa: ASSRDMNTEAF
abundance: -
len: 11
d_gene: -
j_gene: TRBJ1-1
v_gene: TRBV10-1

CDR3aa: ASSSRLAGEYEQF
abundance: -
len: 13
d_gene: TRBD2
j_gene: TRBJ2-1
v_gene: TRBV7-2

CDR3aa: ASPPGTGQHGELF
abundance: -
len: 13
d_gene: TRBD1
j_gene: TRBJ2-2
v_gene: TRBV18

CDR3aa: ASSVGGGEAF
abundance: -
len: 10
d_gene: -
j_gene: TRBJ1-1
v_gene: TRBV9

CDR3aa: ASSDPPGQGGREKLF
abundance: -
len: 15
d_gene: TRBD1
j_gene: TRBJ1-4
v_gene: TRBV7-9

CDR3aa: ASTWDRGNSPLH
abundance: -
len: 12
d_gene: TRBD1
j_gene: TRBJ1-6
v_gene: TRBV5-4

CDR3aa: ASSVASGQGPYEQY
abundance: -
len: 14
d_gene: TRBD1
j_gene: TRBJ2-7
v_gene: TRBV9

CDR3aa: ASSIRGLGEKLF
abundance: once
len: 12
d_gene: TRBD1
j_gene: TRBJ1-4
v_gene: TRBV19

CDR3aa: AWRYTVYNSPLH
abundance: -
len: 12
d_gene: -
j_gene: TRBJ1-6
v_gene: TRBV30

CDR3aa: ATLSRDRDESEQY
abundance: -
len: 13
d_gene: TRBD1
j_gene: TRBJ2-7
v_gene: TRBV10-3

CDR3aa: ASRSTGLETQY
abundance: -
len: 11
d_gene: -
j_gene: TRBJ2-5
v_gene: TRBV28

CDR3aa: ASSNRNRGRGFNEQF
abundance: once
len: 15
d_gene: TRBD1
j_gene: TRBJ2-1
v_gene: TRBV5-1

CDR3aa: ASTSQGKREKLF
abundance: -
len: 12
d_gene: TRBD1
j_gene: TRBJ1-4
v_gene: TRBV2

CDR3aa: AWSVHPGQGKDTQY
abundance: medium-sized
len: 14
d_gene: -
j_gene: TRBJ2-3
v_gene: TRBV30

CDR3aa: AWSVTRAQGEQY
abundance: -
len: 12
d_gene: -
j_gene: TRBJ2-7
v_gene: TRBV30

CDR3aa: ASSEARAGGARETQY
abundance: -
len: 15
d_gene: TRBD2
j_gene: TRBJ2-5
v_gene: TRBV2

CDR3aa: ASSLAGGPRTGELF
abundance: once
len: 14
d_gene: TRBD2
j_gene: TRBJ2-2
v_gene: TRBV3-1/TRBV3-2

CDR3aa: ASSSRGSGNTIY
abundance: -
len: 12
d_gene: -
j_gene: TRBJ1-3
v_gene: TRBV18